One sample yielded the 6 T cell receptor beta chains listed below, sequenced in a study of technical replicates of blood from several donors. Assay used: immunoSEQ multiplex PCR; TCRdb lists only in-frame clones, some missing. In the table there are 60,000 to 95,000 clones, 75% to 95% of which are singletons. What was sequenced was T cells isolated from PBMCs. These receptors were collected from a human donor in good health. Some clones in this sample may be carry-over from other donors' samples.

The chain links TRBV5-1 to TRBJ2-2; 8 nucleotides agree with TRBD2. The CDR3 sequence is 14 residues long. V shed 1 base, J shed 5 bases, and the junction held 1 base outside the gene matches. Germline lookup yields CDR1 SGHRS and CDR2 YFSETQ. The CDR3 DNA follows: TGCGCCAGCAGCTTGCGGGGGGGGACCGGGGAGCTGTTTTTT. This codes for CASSLRGGTGELFF.

The chain is built from TRBV9 and TRBJ2-7, with D tentatively TRBD1 (6 bases). Trimming took off 3 bases at V and 7 bases at J, with 8 bases between the two ends. CDR3 size: 11 residues. Germline values: CDR1 SGDLS, CDR2 YYNGEE. CDR3 region: CASSGRGEQYF. In nucleotides, the CDR3 is TGTGCCAGCAGCGGAAGGGGGGAGCAGTACTTC.

V gene TRBV10-1 combines with J gene TRBJ1-1, with a tentative D call TRBD1 (5 bases). Trimming removed 6 bases from V and 2 bases from J, with 13 bases in between. The germline V gene encodes CDR1 WNHNN and CDR2 SYGVQD (reference sequence). The CDR3 is made up of 14 amino acids. The CDR3 region has the DNA TGCGCCAGCAGCAACGGGGGGGGTAACACTGAAGCTTTCTTT. It yields the protein CASSNGGGNTEAFF.

This clone was observed a few times. The genes are TRBV11-2 and TRBJ1-5; 8 bases match TRBD1. Germline CDR1 is SGHAT and CDR2 is FQNNGV. CDR3 length equals 16 residues. V lost 5 bases, J lost 6 bases, and 12 bases stayed unmatched. CDR3 region: CASSPTTGVRGQPQHF. CDR3 DNA sequence: TGTGCCAGCAGCCCGACGACAGGGGTAAGGGGTCAGCCCCAGCATTTT.

This chain connects TRBV11-1 to TRBJ2-7; TRBD2 might be the D (6 bases). Trimming pared 1 base from V and 3 bases from J, leaving 10 bases between. Germline CDR1 and CDR2: SGHAT and FQDESV (reference sequence). The length of the CDR3 is 14 residues. The CDR3 sequence is CASSLDSGFYEQYF. In DNA form, the CDR3 reads TGTGCCAGCAGCTTAGATAGCGGCTTCTACGAGCAGTACTTC. Based on the CDR3 plus reference TRBV11-1 and TRBJ2-7, the full variable domain is EAEVAQSPRYKITEKSQAVAFWCDPISGHATLYWYRQILGQGPELLVQFQDESVVDDSQLPKDRFSAERLKGVDSTLKIQPAELGDSAMYLCASSLDSGFYEQYFGPGTRLTVT.

The V gene is TRBV6-6, the J gene TRBJ2-1; TRBD1 aligns across 9 bases. Germline V gene data show CDR1 as MNHNY and CDR2 as SVGAGI (reference sequence). The J segment lost 5 bases and the V segment lost 5 bases, leaving 4 bases of the junction unmatched. The CDR3 sequence is 14 residues long. CDR3 DNA: TGTGCCAGCAGTCTCCGGGACAGGGACAATGAGCAGTTCTTC. Its translation: CASSLRDRDNEQFF.